The 21 T cell receptor beta chains below all came from one sample that was sequenced in a study of shared clonotypes between healthy human individuals. In the naive CD8 group, cells lacked CD45RO and were positively selected for CCR7, so terminally differentiated effector memory CD45RA+ cells were left out. Repertoires were generated with immunoSEQ multiplex PCR, while TCRdb's copy carries only in-frame clones and drops some. The sample has around 1,900,000 clones, around 93% seen once; the top ten hold approximately 1.6%. Sequencing was performed on naive CD8+ T cells from PBMCs. The source of these receptors is a man between 18 and 35 years old in good health. Some clones in this sample may be carry-over from other donors' samples.

The chain couples TRBV7-6 to TRBJ1-2; the D is unclear. V was pared by 1 base and J by 8 bases, with 11 bases between. Germline CDR1 is SGHVS and CDR2 is FNYEAQ. The CDR3 spans 13 residues. CDR3 in amino acids: CASSLGIVGGYTF. DNA for the CDR3: TGTGCCAGCAGCTTAGGGATAGTCGGGGGCTACACCTTC. The full variable domain, completed using reference TRBV7-6 and TRBJ1-2, is GAGVSQSPRYKVTKRGQDVALRCDPISGHVSLYWYRQALGQGPEFLTYFNYEAQQDKSGLPNDRFSAERPEGSISTLTIQRTEQRDSAMYRCASSLGIVGGYTFGSGTRLTVV.

This chain links TRBV21-1 with TRBJ1-2; TRBD1 is the table's D call and was not checked against the DNA. TRBV21-1 is designated a pseudogene. The CDR3 spans 14 residues. The chain's CDR3 is CASSTRIHRDGYTF. In DNA form, the CDR3 reads TGTGCCAGCAGCACGCGGATCCACAGGGATGGCTACACCTTC.

The V call is TRBV10-2, the J call TRBJ2-7, with TRBD2 identical over 9 bases. V was clipped by 2 bases and J by 5 bases; unmatched bases: 4. The CDR3 covers 14 residues. Germline CDR1 reads WSHSY; CDR2 reads SAAADI. The DNA of the CDR3 is TGCGCCAGCAGTGAGGTAGCGGGAGCCGACGAGCAGTACTTC. Its protein product is CASSEVAGADEQYF.

The chain recombines TRBV19 with TRBJ2-3, with D possibly matching TRBD1 (5 bases). Germline V lookup: CDR1 LNHDA, CDR2 SQIVND (reference sequence). The CDR3 is made up of 14 amino acids. V was cut by 3 bases and J by 14 bases, with 21 bases left in between. The DNA for the CDR3 is TGTGCCAGTAGTATGAAGGGGCCCCCATCCCGGCTGTATTTT. Translating it yields CASSMKGPPSRLYF.

The chain carries TRBV7-2 and TRBJ1-2; 7 bases map to TRBD1. Trimming took 2 bases from V and 7 from J; bases not matched to a gene: 10. The CDR3 sequence is 15 residues long. Germline CDR1 and CDR2: SGHTA and FQGNSA. DNA for the CDR3: TGTGCCAGCAGCTTATTCATCCAGGGGGTGACTGGCTACACCTTC. Translated, it gives CASSLFIQGVTGYTF.

The chain employs TRBV21-1 and TRBJ1-5; the DNA was not compared with TRBD1, the D call given in the table. TRBV21-1 is a known pseudogene. The CDR3 length is 18 residues. DNA for the CDR3: TGTGCCAGCAGCAAAAGGCCAGGGGGTTTCGGTAGCAATCAGCCCCAGCATTTT. Translation gives CASSKRPGGFGSNQPQHF.

The rearrangement uses TRBV5-1 and TRBJ2-7; perhaps TRBD2 as D (5 bases). Trimming removed 7 bases from V and 7 bases from J, with 15 bases in between. Per the germline V gene, CDR1 is SGHRS and CDR2 is YFSETQ. The CDR3 has 12 residues. The CDR3 nucleotides are TGCGCCAGCGGCCGAGGGCCGGGAGAGCAGTACTTC. It yields the protein CASGRGPGEQYF.

The rearrangement links TRBV28 to TRBJ1-5; no reliable D call. CDR1 and CDR2 (germline): MDHEN, SYDVKM. The CDR3 covers 16 residues. The V and J ends lost 2 bases and 3 bases respectively, with 14 bases between them. The CDR3 DNA reads TGTGCCAGCAGTTTAGAAAGGGTCCGGGACAATCAGCCCCAGCATTTT. The encoded protein is CASSLERVRDNQPQHF.

The V gene is TRBV9, the J gene TRBJ1-2; D uncertain. Trimming shortened V by 0 bases and J by 4 bases, and 10 bases separated the two germline ends. Germline V gene data show CDR1 as SGDLS and CDR2 as YYNGEE. CDR3 size: 14 residues. CDR3 sequence: CASSVGWGGYGYTF. The CDR3 coding sequence is TGTGCCAGCAGCGTAGGTTGGGGTGGCTATGGCTACACCTTC. The entire variable domain, with the rest obtained from reference TRBV9 and TRBJ1-2, is as follows: DSGVTQTPKHLITATGQRVTLRCSPRSGDLSVYWYQQSLDQGLQFLIQYYNGEERAKGNILERFSAQQFPDLHSELNLSSLELGDSALYFCASSVGWGGYGYTFGSGTRLTVV.

J is TRBJ2-7 and V is TRBV4-1; 7 bases fit TRBD1. Germline assignment: CDR1 MGHRA and CDR2 YSYEKL. Trimming removed 1 base from V and 1 base from J; junction bases left unmatched: 10. There are 17 residues in the CDR3. The CDR3 nucleotides are TGCGCCAGCAGCCAAGTCCCAGGGGGTTCTTGGTCCTACGAGCAGTACTTC. Protein: CASSQVPGGSWSYEQYF.

This clone has a single count. The J gene is TRBJ2-6, the V gene TRBV13; D may be TRBD1 (5 bases). V lost 5 bases, J lost 2 bases, and 7 bases lay in between. This CDR3 region has 14 residues. Germline CDR1 is PRHDT and CDR2 is FYEKMQ (reference sequence). For the CDR3, the DNA is TGTGCCAGCAGCGCAGGGACTGGGGCCAACGTCCTGACTTTC. Encoded protein: CASSAGTGANVLTF.

The chain couples TRBV29-1 to TRBJ2-7; D uncertain. The CDR3 is 11 amino acids. Per the germline V gene, CDR1 is SQVTM and CDR2 is ANQGSEA. Trimming cost V 4 bases and J 1 base, with 5 bases left between them. CDR3 DNA sequence: TGCAGCGTTGCGTGGTCCTACGAGCAGTACTTC. Its protein is CSVAWSYEQYF.

The chain recombines TRBV28 with TRBJ1-5; D unresolved. V was clipped by 3 bases and J by 2 bases, with 8 bases between them. Germline V gene data show CDR1 as MDHEN and CDR2 as SYDVKM. This CDR3 region has 14 residues. CDR3 loop: CASSLSEGNQPQHF. DNA for the CDR3: TGTGCCAGCAGTTTGTCGGAGGGCAATCAGCCCCAGCATTTT.

V usage is TRBV6-6 and J usage is TRBJ1-1, with 7 bases lining up with TRBD1. The CDR3 has 13 residues. J lost 7 bases, V lost 6 bases, and 8 bases had no gene match. Germline CDR1 is MNHNY and CDR2 is SVGAGI (reference sequence). CDR3 DNA sequence: TGTGCCAGCAGCGCGACAGGGAAGGTTGAAGCTTTCTTT. Translated: CASSATGKVEAFF.

The chain recombines TRBV28 with TRBJ2-2; D might be TRBD2 (5 bases). The CDR3 totals 13 residues. CDR1 and CDR2 from the germline V gene are MDHEN and SYDVKM. V dropped 11 bases and J dropped 1 base, with 11 bases sitting between them. CDR3 amino acids: CASEVGNTGELFF. In DNA, the CDR3 is TGTGCCTCGGAGGTCGGGAACACCGGGGAGCTGTTTTTT.

The V and J genes are TRBV10-3 and TRBJ1-4; weak D call: TRBD1 (6 bases). The CDR3 has 13 amino acids. Germline CDR1 reads ENHRY; CDR2 reads SYGVKD. The V and J ends lost 10 bases and 6 bases respectively, with 15 bases between them. The CDR3 DNA is TGTGCCACCCGACAGGTTGAAGATGAAAAACTGTTTTTT. This translates into CATRQVEDEKLFF.

The rearrangement joins TRBV29-1 to TRBJ2-2; D not certain. This CDR3 contains 12 residues. V was shortened by 4 bases and J by 8 bases, with 11 bases between the two germline ends. Germline V CDR1 and CDR2: SQVTM, ANQGSEA. CDR3 protein: CSVGVGPGELFF. CDR3 nucleotide sequence: TGCAGCGTTGGGGTTGGTCCAGGGGAGCTGTTTTTT.

The V and J genes are TRBV5-1 and TRBJ1-1; the D is unclear. V lost 0 bases and J 8 bases, leaving 8 bases between the germline ends. CDR3 length equals 12 residues. The germline CDR1 and CDR2 sequences are SGHRS and YFSETQ. CDR3 loop: CASSLGTSEAFF. The CDR3 bases are TGCGCCAGCAGCTTGGGTACGTCCGAAGCTTTCTTT.

The J gene is TRBJ1-4, the V gene TRBV7-9; perhaps TRBD1 as D (6 bases). Germline CDR1 SEHNR, CDR2 FQNEAQ (reference sequence). V gave up 1 base and J gave up 8 bases, with 8 bases separating them. CDR3 length equals 13 residues. The CDR3 loop reads CASSLDGGEKLFF. In nucleotides, the CDR3 is TGTGCCAGCAGCTTAGATGGGGGCGAAAAACTGTTTTTT.

The V call is TRBV7-9, the J call TRBJ2-6, with D possibly being TRBD1 (5 bases). CDR1 is SEHNR and CDR2 is FQNEAQ in the germline V gene (reference sequence). This CDR3 region has 18 residues. V lost 5 bases to trimming and J lost 0 bases, with 17 bases between them. The CDR3 region has the DNA TGTGCCAGCAGCCAATCACAGGTAACCCGCTCTGGGGCCAACGTCCTGACTTTC. Translating it yields CASSQSQVTRSGANVLTF.

The rearrangement joins TRBV7-9 to TRBJ1-1; TRBD1 matches 7 bases. There are 14 residues in the CDR3. From germline, CDR1 is SEHNR and CDR2 FQNEAQ (reference sequence). V lost 8 bases to trimming and J lost 1 base; unmatched junction nucleotides: 7. Here the CDR3 DNA reads TGTGCCAGCCAACCGACAGGGACGAACACTGAAGCTTTCTTT. This encodes CASQPTGTNTEAFF.